A single sample gave rise to the 14 T cell receptor beta chains below, sequenced in a study of shared clonotypes between healthy human individuals. In the naive CD8 group, cells lacked CD45RO and were positively selected for CCR7, so terminally differentiated effector memory CD45RA+ cells were left out. The protocol was immunoSEQ multiplex PCR, while the TCRdb copy is restricted to in-frame clones and leaves out a portion. The sample includes under 700,000 clones, 85% to 95% of them seen just once. Sequencing was performed on naive CD8+ T cells sorted from blood. These receptors were taken from a woman aged 30 to 39 in good health.

The V call is TRBV9, the J call TRBJ2-3, with 14 bases fitting TRBD2. CDR1 and CDR2 from the germline V gene are SGDLS and YYNGEE. This CDR3 contains 20 residues. Trimming cost V 3 bases and J 0 bases; bases outside gene matches: 12. The CDR3 coding sequence is TGTGCCAGCAGCGATCCGACTAGCGGGAGGGGAACTCCTAGCACAGATACGCAGTATTTT. Amino acids: CASSDPTSGRGTPSTDTQYF.

The genes are TRBV29-1 and TRBJ1-4; D gene ambiguous. Between the trimmed V and J ends, which lost 3 bases and 1 base, there was a span of 21 bases. Germline CDR1 SQVTM, CDR2 ANQGSEA. The CDR3 length is 18 residues. CDR3: CSVDILWHSSRTNEKLFF. The CDR3, as DNA: TGCAGCGTTGATATTTTATGGCACAGCAGCCGAACTAATGAAAAACTGTTTTTT.

The chain employs TRBV28 and TRBJ2-3; either TRBD1 or TRBD2 may fit D (5 bases each). V was pared by 6 bases and J by 0 bases, with 10 bases between. From germline, CDR1 is MDHEN and CDR2 SYDVKM. The CDR3 spans 14 residues. The DNA for the CDR3 is TGTGCCAGCAGGTCTGGGGGTAGCACAGATACGCAGTATTTT. Translated, it gives CASRSGGSTDTQYF.

V is TRBV7-9 and J is TRBJ2-7, with a weak D call TRBD1 (6 bases). The CDR3 spans 15 residues. Germline CDR1 is SEHNR and CDR2 is FQNEAQ (reference sequence). Trimming shortened V by 6 bases and J by 5 bases, and 20 bases separated the two germline ends. As DNA, the CDR3 is TGTGCCAGCAGGACTAAACAGGGTTCTCCCCACGAGCAGTACTTC. This encodes CASRTKQGSPHEQYF.

The chain is built from TRBV7-8 and TRBJ2-7; 8 bases match TRBD1. CDR1 is SGHVS, CDR2 FQNEAQ, per germline. The CDR3 extends over 15 amino acids. Trimming took 5 bases from V and 1 from J; bases not matched to a gene: 7. CDR3 sequence: CASSPPDRGSYEQYF. CDR3 nucleotide sequence: TGTGCCAGCAGCCCTCCTGACAGGGGATCCTACGAGCAGTACTTC.

The V gene is TRBV4-1, the J gene TRBJ2-1; weak D call: TRBD2 (5 bases). The germline CDR1 and CDR2 sequences are MGHRA and YSYEKL. V was trimmed by 0 bases and J by 1 base, leaving 13 bases between them. This CDR3 spans 17 amino acids. This CDR3 is CASSQDPLLESYNEQFF. CDR3 bases: TGCGCCAGCAGCCAAGATCCCCTACTAGAGTCCTACAATGAGCAGTTCTTC.

V is TRBV7-9 and J is TRBJ2-5, with D maybe TRBD2 (6 bases). In germline, CDR1 is SEHNR, CDR2 FQNEAQ (reference sequence). Trimming removed 5 bases at V and 5 bases at J, with 15 bases between. This CDR3 has 14 residues. The CDR3 bases are TGTGCCAGCAGCCGAGGACGCGGAGGGGAGACCCAGTACTTC. Translation gives CASSRGRGGETQYF.

The chain combines TRBV11-2 with TRBJ1-1; possibly TRBD1 for D (5 bases). CDR1 and CDR2 (germline): SGHAT, FQNNGV. The CDR3 has 15 amino acids. V lost 1 base and J lost 0, with 9 bases in between. CDR3 residues: CASSLGWGVNTEAFF. In DNA, the CDR3 is TGTGCCAGCAGCTTAGGCTGGGGGGTGAACACTGAAGCTTTCTTT.

J is TRBJ1-3 and V is TRBV7-2; no definite D call. Germline V CDR1 and CDR2: SGHTA, FQGNSA. The V gene lost 3 bases and the J gene lost 0 bases, with 9 bases spanning the gap. The CDR3 covers 15 residues. CDR3 coding DNA: TGTGCCAGCAGCTTTTTAGCGAGCTCTGGAAACACCATATATTTT. Its protein product is CASSFLASSGNTIYF.

CDR3 amino acids: CASSSLTSPDGSYNEQFF. The CDR3 bases are TGTGCCAGCAGCTCCCTAACTAGTCCGGACGGCTCCTACAATGAGCAGTTCTTC. The gene calls are TRBV5-6 and TRBJ2-1; maybe TRBD2 (5 bases). The V gene's germline CDR1 is SGHDT and CDR2 YYEEEE. This CDR3 spans 18 amino acids. V lost 3 bases and J 0 bases, leaving 19 bases between the germline ends.

The rearrangement uses TRBV5-6 and TRBJ1-1, with D hard to call. V was pared by 6 bases and J by 3 bases, with 24 bases between. The CDR3 contains 17 residues. Germline V CDR1 and CDR2: SGHDT, YYEEEE. Here the CDR3 DNA reads TGTGCCAGCAACACTAGGAGTGGTGGTACCCGGGACACTGAAGCTTTCTTT. Its translation is CASNTRSGGTRDTEAFF.

J is TRBJ1-5 and V is TRBV2; possible D gene TRBD1, 5 bases. CDR3 length: 14 amino acids. The V end was cut by 3 bases, the J end by 5 bases, with 11 bases between. Germline CDR1 SNHLY, CDR2 FYNNEI. As DNA, the CDR3 is TGTGCCAGCAGTGATGGGGGAAGGGATCAGCCCCAGCATTTT. Protein sequence: CASSDGGRDQPQHF.

In nucleotides, the CDR3 is TGTGCCTACTACGGGACAGCGAACACTGAAGCTTTCTTT. It yields the protein CAYYGTANTEAFF. The chain combines TRBV30 with TRBJ1-1; 7 nucleotides line up with TRBD1. The germline V gene has CDR1 GTSNPN and CDR2 SVGIG (reference sequence). The CDR3 is 13 residues long. The V and J ends lost 7 bases and 1 base, in that order; junction bases with no gene match: 6. Complete variable domain (other parts from reference TRBV30 and TRBJ1-1): SQTIHQWPATLVQPVGSPLSLECTVEGTSNPNLYWYRQAAGRGLQLLFYSVGIGQISSEVPQNLSASRPQDRQFILSSKKLLLSDSGFYLCAYYGTANTEAFFGQGTRLTVV.

The V and J genes are TRBV28 and TRBJ2-7, with TRBD1 identical over 7 bases. The length of the CDR3 is 14 residues. Looked up from germline, CDR1 is MDHEN and CDR2 is SYDVKM. Losses at the gene ends were 6 bases for V and 2 bases for J; bases not matched to a gene: 7. CDR3 in DNA: TGTGCCAGCAGCAAAACAGGGGTAGCCTACGAGCAGTACTTC. This codes for CASSKTGVAYEQYF.